The 13 T cell receptor beta chains reported below all come from one sample, sequenced in a study of persistence of HIV-infected CD4 T cells. This was the immunoSEQ version 4 assay in survey mode. Measured with immunoSEQ multiplex PCR; TCRdb has only the in-frame clones, and not every one. The repertoire consists of roughly 43,000 clones, with roughly 90% occurring once and the leading ten covering 1%. Anti-CD3/anti-CD28 beads served as a nonspecific positive control stimulus. Sorting selected CD4+ T cells upregulating both CD40 ligand and CD69. These receptors' antigens are unknown. Sequencing was performed on CD4+ T cells sorted from PBMCs after approximately 19-hour stimulation, taken from a patient who received antiretroviral therapy. Receptors were obtained from an adult man with HIV who was CMV-seropositive.

The CDR3 protein is CASTLTGGNTEAFF. In DNA form, the CDR3 reads TGTGCCAGCACCTTGACAGGGGGGAACACTGAAGCTTTCTTT. The rearrangement uses TRBV6-6 and TRBJ1-1, with TRBD1 identical over 9 bases. The V and J ends lost 7 bases and 1 base, in that order; junction bases with no gene match: 4. This CDR3 is built from 14 residues. Germline CDR1 and CDR2: MNHNY and SVGAGI (reference sequence).

The genes are TRBV7-2 and TRBJ2-2; 15 bases map to TRBD2. Germline values: CDR1 SGHTA, CDR2 FQGNSA. With 5 bases clipped from V and 6 bases from J, the junction kept 10 bases outside the gene matches. The length of the CDR3 is 18 residues. The CDR3 spells CASSPYGLAGGPSGELFF. For the CDR3, the DNA is TGTGCCAGCAGCCCATATGGACTAGCGGGGGGGCCTTCCGGGGAGCTGTTTTTT. Full variable domain (rest looked up from reference TRBV7-2 and TRBJ2-2): GAGVSQSPSNKVTEKGKDVELRCDPISGHTALYWYRQSLGQGLEFLIYFQGNSAPDKSGLPSDRFSAERTGGSVSTLTIQRTQQEDSAVYLCASSPYGLAGGPSGELFFGEGSRLTVL.

The chain is built from TRBV27 and TRBJ1-3; TRBD1 might be the D (6 bases). In germline, CDR1 is MNHEY, CDR2 SMNVEV (reference sequence). With 4 bases removed from V and 0 bases from J, the gap between germline ends came to 16 bases. This CDR3 has 17 residues. CDR3 sequence reads: CASSYGGGPDSGNTIYF. The CDR3 DNA is TGTGCCAGCAGTTACGGCGGGGGGCCTGACTCTGGAAACACCATATATTTT.

The V gene is TRBV18, the J gene TRBJ1-2, with 8 bases aligning to TRBD1. The CDR3 runs to 18 residues. Germline loops: CDR1 KGHSH, CDR2 LQKENI. V lost 2 bases and J lost 0; bases outside the gene matches: 11. CDR3 in amino acids: CASSPAGTGVGANYGYTF. The CDR3 nucleotides read TGTGCCAGCTCACCAGCCGGGACAGGTGTCGGTGCTAACTATGGCTACACCTTC.

The rearrangement joins TRBV19 to TRBJ1-1; TRBD1 agrees at 7 bases. V was clipped by 6 bases and J by 1 base; unmatched bases: 11. Germline-derived CDR1 and CDR2 are LNHDA and SQIVND (reference sequence). The CDR3 spans 16 residues. CDR3 sequence (DNA): TGTGCCAGTAGGACTCAACAGGGGAACGGGAACACTGAAGCTTTCTTT. Translated: CASRTQQGNGNTEAFF.

The chain is built from TRBV5-1 and TRBJ1-1; D perhaps matches TRBD1 (6 bases). The germline V and J ends were trimmed by 2 bases and 7 bases, with 12 bases remaining between them. This CDR3 contains 13 residues. Germline assignment: CDR1 SGHRS and CDR2 YFSETQ. The CDR3 spells CASSFNREGEAFF. The CDR3 nucleotides read TGCGCCAGCAGCTTTAACAGGGAGGGTGAAGCTTTCTTT.

V usage is TRBV4-1 and J usage is TRBJ1-6, with D perhaps matching TRBD1 (6 bases). V was pared by 3 bases and J by 9 bases, with 18 bases between. Germline V CDR1 and CDR2: MGHRA, YSYEKL. This CDR3 contains 16 residues. This CDR3 reads CASSQRGGYLFSPLHF. The DNA for the CDR3 is TGCGCCAGCAGCCAGAGAGGGGGTTATCTTTTTTCACCCCTCCACTTT.

The chain employs TRBV19 and TRBJ2-7; D is perhaps TRBD1 or TRBD2 (6 bases each). This CDR3 region has 13 residues. The ends were cut back, 2 bases at V and 7 bases at J, with 12 bases in the middle. The germline CDR1 and CDR2 sequences are LNHDA and SQIVND (reference sequence). The CDR3 region is CASSIRGADEQYF. Here the CDR3 DNA reads TGTGCCAGTAGTATAAGGGGGGCGGATGAGCAGTACTTC.

The V and J genes are TRBV28 and TRBJ2-3, with 8 bases identical to TRBD2. Trimming removed 6 bases from V and 5 bases from J; junction bases left unmatched: 10. This CDR3 spans 15 amino acids. CDR1 is MDHEN and CDR2 is SYDVKM in the germline V gene. CDR3: CASSPPAGVGDTQYF. For the CDR3, the DNA is TGTGCCAGCAGCCCCCCAGCGGGGGTAGGAGATACGCAGTATTTT.

The chain couples TRBV9 to TRBJ1-2; D call uncertain. Looked up from germline, CDR1 is SGDLS and CDR2 is YYNGEE. The CDR3 spans 16 residues. The germline V and J ends were trimmed by 3 bases and 3 bases, with 18 bases remaining between them. CDR3 protein: CASSAAQIGQDYGYTF. In DNA form, the CDR3 reads TGTGCCAGCAGCGCCGCTCAGATCGGGCAGGACTATGGCTACACCTTC. The full variable domain, rest sourced from reference TRBV9 and TRBJ1-2, is DSGVTQTPKHLITATGQRVTLRCSPRSGDLSVYWYQQSLDQGLQFLIQYYNGEERAKGNILERFSAQQFPDLHSELNLSSLELGDSALYFCASSAAQIGQDYGYTFGSGTRLTVV.

This clone is a singleton in its sample. This chain uses TRBV6-5 with TRBJ1-1; no reliable D call. The germline gives CDR1 MNHEY, CDR2 SVGAGI. V was clipped by 2 bases and J by 7 bases, with 8 bases between them. CDR3 length: 12 amino acids. CDR3 sequence: CASSYNLLEAFF. The CDR3 DNA sequence: TGTGCCAGCAGTTACAATTTACTTGAAGCTTTCTTT.

V and J are TRBV2 and TRBJ1-1; D is uncertain. V lost 8 bases to trimming and J lost 8 bases, with 12 bases between them. Germline values: CDR1 SNHLY, CDR2 FYNNEI. The CDR3 loop spans 11 amino acids. CDR3 nucleotide sequence: TGTGCCAGCTCCTTTAGGGCCGAAGCTTTCTTT. It yields the protein CASSFRAEAFF.

For this clone: A read error may produce the germline difference seen at one junction end. The chain recombines TRBV3-1 (or the pseudogene TRBV3-2) with TRBJ1-1; the match to TRBD1 covers 7 bases. The germline V gene encodes CDR1 LGHDT and CDR2 YNNKEL (reference sequence). The CDR3 is 13 amino acids. CDR3 loop: CASSHGQATGAFF. CDR3 in DNA: TGTGCCAGCAGCCATGGACAGGCGACTGGAGCTTTCTTT.